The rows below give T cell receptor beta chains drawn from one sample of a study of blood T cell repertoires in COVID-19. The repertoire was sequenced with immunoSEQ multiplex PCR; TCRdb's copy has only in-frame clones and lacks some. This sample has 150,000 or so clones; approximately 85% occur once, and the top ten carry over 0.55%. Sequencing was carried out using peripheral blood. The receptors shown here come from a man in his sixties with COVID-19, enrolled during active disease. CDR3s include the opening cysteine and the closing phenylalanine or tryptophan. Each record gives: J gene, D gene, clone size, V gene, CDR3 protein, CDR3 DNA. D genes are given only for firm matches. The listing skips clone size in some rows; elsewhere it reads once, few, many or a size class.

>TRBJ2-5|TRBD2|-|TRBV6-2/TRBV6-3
CASSYGGGQEETQYF
TGTGCCAGCAGTTACGGGGGGGGTCAGGAGGAGACCCAGTACTTC
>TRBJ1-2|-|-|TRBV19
CASSVAQGTNYGYTF
TGTGCCAGTAGTGTTGCACAGGGAACTAACTATGGCTACACCTTC
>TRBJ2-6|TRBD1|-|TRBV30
CAWRPGQGASSGANVLTF
TGTGCCTGGAGACCGGGACAGGGGGCTAGCTCTGGGGCCAACGTCCTGACTTTC
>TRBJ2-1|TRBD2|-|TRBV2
CASSESGGAGYNEQFF
TGTGCCAGCAGTGAGAGCGGGGGGGCCGGTTACAATGAGCAGTTCTTC
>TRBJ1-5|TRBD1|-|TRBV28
CASSSRDRTLQPQHF
TGTGCCAGCAGTTCCCGGGACAGGACACTCCAGCCCCAGCATTTT
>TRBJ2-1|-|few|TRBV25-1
CASSDSHTGYEQFF
TGTGCCAGCAGTGACAGCCACACGGGATATGAGCAGTTCTTC
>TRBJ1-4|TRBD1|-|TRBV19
CASSEGTGGEKLFF
TGTGCCAGTAGTGAAGGGACAGGGGGTGAAAAACTGTTTTTT
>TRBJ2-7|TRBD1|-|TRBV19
CASSISGQGRYEQYF
TGTGCCAGTAGTATATCCGGACAGGGGAGGTACGAGCAGTACTTC
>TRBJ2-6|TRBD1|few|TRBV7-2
CASSSDRGPFSGANVLTF
TGTGCCAGCAGCTCCGACAGGGGCCCCTTCTCTGGGGCCAACGTCCTGACTTTC
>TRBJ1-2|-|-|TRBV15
CATSREGGKNYGYTF
TGTGCCACCAGCAGAGAGGGGGGGAAAAACTATGGCTACACCTTC
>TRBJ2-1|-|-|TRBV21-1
CASSKGLAGLTEQFF
TGTGCCAGCAGCAAAGGGCTAGCGGGACTCACTGAGCAGTTCTTC
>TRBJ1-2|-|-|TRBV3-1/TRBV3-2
CASSHLDSAAYGYTF
TGTGCCAGCAGCCATCTGGACAGCGCGGCCTATGGCTACACCTTC
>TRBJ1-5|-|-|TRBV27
CASSLSAGSGNQPQHF
TGTGCCAGCAGTTTATCGGCGGGGAGCGGTAATCAGCCCCAGCATTTT
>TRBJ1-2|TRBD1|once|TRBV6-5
CASSYDRAPRYGYTF
TGTGCCAGCAGTTACGACAGGGCCCCACGCTATGGCTACACCTTC
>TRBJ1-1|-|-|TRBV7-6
CASSADSWGTEAFF
TGTGCCAGCAGCGCCGACAGCTGGGGTACTGAAGCTTTCTTT
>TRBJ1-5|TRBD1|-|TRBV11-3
CASSLGAGGQPQHF
TGTGCCAGCAGCTTAGGGGCAGGGGGTCAGCCCCAGCATTTT
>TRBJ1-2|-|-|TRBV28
CASHDRKDFGYTF
TGTGCCAGCCATGACAGGAAGGATTTTGGCTACACCTTC
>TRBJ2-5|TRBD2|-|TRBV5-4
CASSSGLAVGAQYF
TGTGCCAGCAGCTCGGGACTAGCAGTAGGAGCCCAGTACTTC
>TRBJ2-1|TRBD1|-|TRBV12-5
CASGLMQGDEQFF
TGTGCTAGTGGGCTGATGCAGGGGGATGAGCAGTTCTTC
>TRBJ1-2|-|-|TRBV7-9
CASSRHPRANYGYTF
TGTGCCAGCAGCCGCCACCCCAGGGCTAACTATGGCTACACCTTC
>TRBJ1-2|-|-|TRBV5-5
CASSLNMVEGGYTF
TGTGCCAGCAGCTTGAACATGGTAGAGGGTGGCTACACCTTC
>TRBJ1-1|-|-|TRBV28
CASSRTRTNTEAFF
TGTGCCAGCAGCCGTACCAGAACGAACACTGAAGCTTTCTTT
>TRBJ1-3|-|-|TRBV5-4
CASSAAVLDTIYF
TGTGCCAGCAGCGCCGCGGTCCTGGACACCATATATTTT
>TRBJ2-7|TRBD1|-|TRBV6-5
CASSDLSTGKEQYF
TGTGCCAGCAGCGACCTATCGACAGGGAAAGAGCAGTACTTC
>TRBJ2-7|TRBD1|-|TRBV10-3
CAFASGQSYEQYF
TGTGCCTTTGCCTCGGGACAGTCCTACGAGCAGTACTTC
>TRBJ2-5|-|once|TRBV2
CASSVLGGETQYF
TGTGCCAGCAGTGTTCTAGGGGGAGAGACCCAGTACTTC
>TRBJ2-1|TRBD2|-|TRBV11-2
CASSGGLAAYNEQFF
TGTGCCAGCAGCGGAGGACTAGCGGCCTACAATGAGCAGTTCTTC
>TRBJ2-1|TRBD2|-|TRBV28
CASSSQIGGSGFGRFF
TGTGCCAGCAGTTCCCAGATAGGTGGTAGCGGGTTCGGCCGGTTCTTC
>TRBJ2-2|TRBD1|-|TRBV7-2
CASSSHSGQIGGELFF
TGTGCCAGCAGCTCCCACTCGGGACAGATAGGCGGGGAGCTGTTTTTT
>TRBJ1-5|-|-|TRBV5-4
CASSLGGGNQPQHF
TGTGCCAGCAGCTTGGGAGGCGGAAATCAGCCCCAGCATTTT
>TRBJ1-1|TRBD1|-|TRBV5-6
CASSLRTGMNTEAFF
TGTGCCAGCAGCCTGCGGACAGGGATGAACACTGAAGCTTTCTTT
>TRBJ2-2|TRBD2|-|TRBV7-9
CASSSTPSGTGELFF
TGTGCCAGCAGCAGCACCCCTAGCGGGACCGGGGAGCTGTTTTTT
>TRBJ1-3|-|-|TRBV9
CASSVTSPGSGNTIYF
TGTGCCAGCAGCGTAACTAGTCCCGGCTCTGGAAACACCATATATTTT
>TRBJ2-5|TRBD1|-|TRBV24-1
CATSDLPDRGAQETQYF
TGTGCCACCAGTGATTTGCCGGACAGGGGAGCTCAAGAGACCCAGTACTTC
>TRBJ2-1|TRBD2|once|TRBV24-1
CATSDYGGGRARNEQFF
TGTGCCACCAGTGATTACGGCGGCGGGAGGGCTCGCAATGAGCAGTTCTTC
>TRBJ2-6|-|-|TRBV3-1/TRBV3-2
CASSQGHSSGANVLTF
TGTGCCAGCAGCCAAGGACACTCCTCTGGGGCCAACGTCCTGACTTTC
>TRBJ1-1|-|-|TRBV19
CASTTTGKNTEAFF
TGTGCCAGTACCACGACGGGTAAGAACACTGAAGCTTTCTTT
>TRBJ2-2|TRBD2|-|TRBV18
CASSSTSVNTGELFF
TGTGCCAGCTCGTCGACTAGCGTGAACACCGGGGAGCTGTTTTTT
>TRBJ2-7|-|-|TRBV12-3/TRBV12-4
CASGQGKYEQYF
TGTGCCAGCGGGCAGGGTAAATACGAGCAGTACTTC
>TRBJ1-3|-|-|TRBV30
CAWSVGGHAGNTIYF
TGTGCCTGGAGTGTAGGGGGTCACGCTGGAAACACCATATATTTT
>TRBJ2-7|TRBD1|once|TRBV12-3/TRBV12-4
CASSRTGLEQYF
TGTGCCAGCAGTAGGACAGGGCTTGAGCAGTACTTC
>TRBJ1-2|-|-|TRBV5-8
CASSLRWGGDYGYTF
TGTGCCAGCAGCTTGAGATGGGGAGGTGACTATGGCTACACCTTC